This entry lists 11 T cell receptor beta chains sequenced from one sample in a study of vaccination effects on CD4 cells after COVID-19. These receptors' targets are unknown. Clones were read by immunoSEQ multiplex PCR, and TCRdb kept only the in-frame ones, dropping some. The repertoire has 40,000 to 50,000 clones, around 77% of them found once; the top ten carry about 3%. After expansion with viral peptide pools in the ViraFEST assay, antigen-specific CD4+ T cells were sequenced. The culture ran for 10 days, and then CD4+ T cells were isolated. People in the vaccine group had not been infected with SARS-CoV-2 before, and their nucleocapsid antibodies were negative. Specimen: CD4+ T cells from PBMCs cultured with HCoV-NL63 spike peptides, collected before COVID-19 vaccination. Receptor source: a human donor who received a COVID-19 vaccine.

V and J are TRBV6-5 and TRBJ1-4; D is possibly TRBD1 (6 bases). This CDR3 region has 13 residues. V was clipped by 5 bases and J by 8 bases, with 12 bases between them. CDR1 and CDR2 (germline): MNHEY, SVGAGI. This CDR3 reads CASSRTEIEKLFF. The CDR3 DNA sequence: TGTGCCAGCAGTCGGACAGAGATCGAAAAACTGTTTTTT.

This sequence joins TRBV5-1 and TRBJ2-5, with 10 bases fitting TRBD1. The CDR3 totals 14 residues. The trim removed 4 bases at V and 3 bases at J, leaving 3 bases unmatched. Germline V lookup: CDR1 SGHRS, CDR2 YFSETQ. CDR3: CASSPGQGKETQYF. CDR3 bases: TGCGCCAGCAGCCCGGGACAGGGGAAAGAGACCCAGTACTTC.

This chain links TRBV29-1 with TRBJ1-2; D is uncertain. V lost 0 bases to trimming and J lost 5 bases, with 1 base between them. Germline assignment: CDR1 SQVTM and CDR2 ANQGSEA. The CDR3 totals 10 residues. The CDR3 DNA follows: TGCAGCGTTGAAGATTATGGCTACACCTTC. Translated, it gives CSVEDYGYTF.

The rearrangement uses TRBV19 and TRBJ1-5; tentative D call: TRBD1 (6 bases). The V end was cut by 9 bases, the J end by 0 bases, with 15 bases between. Per the germline V gene, CDR1 is LNHDA and CDR2 is SQIVND (reference sequence). The CDR3 has 15 residues. The CDR3 bases are TGTGCCAGCTCCTTGACAGGAAATAGCAATCAGCCCCAGCATTTT. This codes for CASSLTGNSNQPQHF.

This chain links TRBV5-6 with TRBJ2-1, with TRBD2 identical over 14 bases. From germline, CDR1 is SGHDT and CDR2 YYEEEE. V gave up 4 bases and J gave up 4 bases; unmatched junction bases: 7. The CDR3 runs 17 residues. Written as DNA, the CDR3 is TGTGCCAGCAGCCCCGGGACTAGCGGGGGTCTTTACAATGAGCAGTTCTTC. It is translated as CASSPGTSGGLYNEQFF.

The chain recombines TRBV7-2 with TRBJ1-2; D gene ambiguous. The V end was cut by 1 base, the J end by 3 bases, with 9 bases between. Germline V CDR1 and CDR2: SGHTA, FQGNSA. The CDR3 sequence is 14 residues long. The CDR3 loop reads CASSLDRGYYGYTF. The DNA of the CDR3 is TGTGCCAGCAGCTTAGACCGGGGTTACTATGGCTACACCTTC.

The chain uses TRBV19 and TRBJ1-4; TRBD1 might be the D (6 bases). V lost 9 bases, J lost 8 bases, and 19 bases lay in between. In germline, CDR1 is LNHDA, CDR2 SQIVND (reference sequence). This CDR3 is 14 amino acids long. The CDR3 is CASTKGTLGEKLFF. CDR3 in DNA: TGTGCCAGCACAAAGGGGACATTAGGAGAAAAACTGTTTTTT.

The genes are TRBV2 and TRBJ2-1; 8 bases line up with TRBD1. In germline, CDR1 is SNHLY, CDR2 FYNNEI. The CDR3 loop spans 13 amino acids. V lost 9 bases and J lost 7; bases outside the gene matches: 8. CDR3 nucleotide sequence: TGTGCCAGTGGGACAGGTTTTTGGAATGAGCAGTTCTTC. This encodes CASGTGFWNEQFF.

V and J are TRBV7-2 and TRBJ2-1, with D possibly being TRBD2 (7 bases). The germline V and J ends were trimmed by 2 bases and 6 bases, with 14 bases remaining between them. Germline CDR1 SGHTA, CDR2 FQGNSA. This CDR3 contains 15 residues. The CDR3 nucleotides are TGTGCCAGCAGCTTATCGGGGGGCCTGGGCAATGAGCAGTTCTTC. Translation: CASSLSGGLGNEQFF. Using reference TRBV7-2 and TRBJ2-1 for the parts outside the CDR3, the full variable domain is GAGVSQSPSNKVTEKGKDVELRCDPISGHTALYWYRQSLGQGLEFLIYFQGNSAPDKSGLPSDRFSAERTGGSVSTLTIQRTQQEDSAVYLCASSLSGGLGNEQFFGPGTRLTVL.

A note on this clone: Within the sample, other DNA sequences also encode this same CDR3. J is TRBJ1-4 and V is TRBV28; D remains ambiguous. The germline V gene encodes CDR1 MDHEN and CDR2 SYDVKM. V lost 2 bases to trimming and J lost 8 bases, with 6 bases between them. The CDR3 spans 12 residues. Here the CDR3 DNA reads TGTGCCAGCAGTTTACGTAACGAAAAACTGTTTTTT. Translating gives CASSLRNEKLFF. The variable domain in full, completed from reference TRBV28 and TRBJ1-4, reads DVKVTQSSRYLVKRTGEKVFLECVQDMDHENMFWYRQDPGLGLRLIYFSYDVKMKEKGDIPEGYSVSREKKERFSLILESASTNQTSMYLCASSLRNEKLFFGSGTQLSVL.

The CDR3 nucleotides read TGTGCCACCAGCAGAGGTGGGGGAGAGACCATATATTTT. This encodes CATSRGGGETIYF. This chain links TRBV15 with TRBJ1-3; possible D gene TRBD1, 5 bases. With 1 base removed from V and 10 bases from J, the gap between germline ends came to 11 bases. Germline V gene data show CDR1 as LNHNV and CDR2 as YYDKDF (reference sequence). This CDR3 is built from 13 residues. Supplemented by reference TRBV15 and TRBJ1-3, the full variable domain reads DAMVIQNPRYQVTQFGKPVTLSCSQTLNHNVMYWYQQKSSQAPKLLFHYYDKDFNNEADTPDNFQSRRPNTSFCFLDIRSPGLGDTAMYLCATSRGGGETIYFGEGSWLTVV.